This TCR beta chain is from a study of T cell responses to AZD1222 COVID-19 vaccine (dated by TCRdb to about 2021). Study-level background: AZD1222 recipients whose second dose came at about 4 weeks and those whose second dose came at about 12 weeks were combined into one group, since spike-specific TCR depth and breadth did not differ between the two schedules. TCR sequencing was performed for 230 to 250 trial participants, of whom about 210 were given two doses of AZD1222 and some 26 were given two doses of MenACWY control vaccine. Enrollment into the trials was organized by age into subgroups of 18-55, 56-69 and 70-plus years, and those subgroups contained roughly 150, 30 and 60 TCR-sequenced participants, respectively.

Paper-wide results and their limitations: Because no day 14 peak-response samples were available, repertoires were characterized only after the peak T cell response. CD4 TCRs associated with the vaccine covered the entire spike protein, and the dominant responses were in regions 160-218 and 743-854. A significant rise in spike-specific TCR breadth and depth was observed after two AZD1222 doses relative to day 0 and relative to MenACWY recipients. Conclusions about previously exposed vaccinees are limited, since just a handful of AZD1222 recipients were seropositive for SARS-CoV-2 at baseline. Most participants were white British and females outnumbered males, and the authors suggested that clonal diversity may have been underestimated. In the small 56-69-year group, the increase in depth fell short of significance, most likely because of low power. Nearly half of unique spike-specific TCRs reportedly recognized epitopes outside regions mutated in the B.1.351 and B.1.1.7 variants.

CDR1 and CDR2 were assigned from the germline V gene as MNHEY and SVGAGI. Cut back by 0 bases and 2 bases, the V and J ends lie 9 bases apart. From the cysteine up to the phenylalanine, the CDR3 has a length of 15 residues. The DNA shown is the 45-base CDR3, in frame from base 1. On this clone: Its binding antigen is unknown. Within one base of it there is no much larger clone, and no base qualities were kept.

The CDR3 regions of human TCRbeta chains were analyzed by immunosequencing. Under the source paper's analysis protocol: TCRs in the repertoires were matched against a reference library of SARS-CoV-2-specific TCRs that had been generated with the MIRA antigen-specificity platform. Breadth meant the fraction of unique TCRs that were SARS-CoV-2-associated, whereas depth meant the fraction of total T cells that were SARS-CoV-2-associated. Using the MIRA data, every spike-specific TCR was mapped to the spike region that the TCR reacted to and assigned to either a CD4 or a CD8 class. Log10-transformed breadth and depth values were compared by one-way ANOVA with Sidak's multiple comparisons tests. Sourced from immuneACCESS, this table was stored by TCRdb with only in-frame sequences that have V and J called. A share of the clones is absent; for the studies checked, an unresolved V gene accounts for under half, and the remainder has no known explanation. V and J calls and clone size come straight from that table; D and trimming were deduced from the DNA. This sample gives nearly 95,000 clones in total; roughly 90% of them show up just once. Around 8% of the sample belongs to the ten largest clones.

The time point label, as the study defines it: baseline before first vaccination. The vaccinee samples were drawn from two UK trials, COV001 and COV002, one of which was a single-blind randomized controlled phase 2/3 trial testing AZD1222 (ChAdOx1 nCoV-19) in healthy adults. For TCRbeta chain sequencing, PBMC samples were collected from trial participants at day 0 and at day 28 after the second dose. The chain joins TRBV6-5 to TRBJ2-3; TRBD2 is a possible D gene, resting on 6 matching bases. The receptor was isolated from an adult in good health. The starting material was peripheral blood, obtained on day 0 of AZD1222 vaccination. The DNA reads TGTGCCAGCAGTTACTCGACGGGACTCACAGATACGCAGTATTTT. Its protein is CASSYSTGLTDTQYF.